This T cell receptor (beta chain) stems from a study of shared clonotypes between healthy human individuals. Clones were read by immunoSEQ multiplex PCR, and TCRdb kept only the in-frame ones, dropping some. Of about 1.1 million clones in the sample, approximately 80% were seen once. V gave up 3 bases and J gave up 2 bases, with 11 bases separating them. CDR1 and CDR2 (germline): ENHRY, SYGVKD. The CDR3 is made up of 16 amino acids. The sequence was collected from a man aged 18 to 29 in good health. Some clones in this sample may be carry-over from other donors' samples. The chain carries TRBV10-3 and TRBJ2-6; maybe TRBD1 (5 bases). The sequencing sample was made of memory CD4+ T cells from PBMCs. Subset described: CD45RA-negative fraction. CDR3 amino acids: CAISEGLGAGANVLTF. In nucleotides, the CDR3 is TGTGCCATCAGTGAAGGCTTAGGGGCTGGGGCCAACGTCCTGACTTTC.